This T cell receptor (beta chain) originates from a study of blood T cell repertoires in COVID-19. The CDR3 is 15 residues long. V dropped 5 bases and J dropped 6; count of bases not matched to a gene: 9. Germline assignment: CDR1 MNHEY and CDR2 SVGAGI. Clones were read by immunoSEQ multiplex PCR, and TCRdb kept only the in-frame ones, dropping some. The sample lists a few hundred thousand clones; over 85% were seen once. The source is a man between 18 and 29 years old with COVID-19, enrolled during active disease. The rearrangement links TRBV6-5 to TRBJ1-1; TRBD1 agrees at 10 bases. The sequenced sample was peripheral blood. This CDR3 is CASSRPGQGTAEAFF. DNA for the CDR3: TGTGCCAGCAGTAGACCGGGACAGGGGACGGCTGAAGCTTTCTTT.